This TCR beta chain was recorded in a study of T cell responses to AZD1222 COVID-19 vaccine. Sequencing used immunoSEQ multiplex PCR; TCRdb keeps in-frame clones, though not all of them. In the table there are about 100,000 clones, about nine tenths of which are singletons. This clone was seen a single time. Antigen: not known. Study-wide findings and caveats: Repertoire sampling occurred only after the peak T cell response. With two AZD1222 doses given, Spike-specific TCR breadth and depth both rose.

The CDR3 runs 12 residues. V lost 0 bases, J lost 5 bases, and 4 bases lay in between. Germline CDR1 is SGDLS and CDR2 is YYNGEE. This clonotype originated in an adult in good health. The input for sequencing was peripheral blood, taken on day 0 of AZD1222 vaccination. This chain uses TRBV9 with TRBJ2-3; D gene uncertain. The CDR3 here is CASSVAEDTQYF. The CDR3 DNA sequence: TGTGCCAGCAGCGTAGCCGAAGATACGCAGTATTTT. The whole variable domain, filled in from reference TRBV9 and TRBJ2-3, reads DSGVTQTPKHLITATGQRVTLRCSPRSGDLSVYWYQQSLDQGLQFLIQYYNGEERAKGNILERFSAQQFPDLHSELNLSSLELGDSALYFCASSVAEDTQYFGPGTRLTVL.